This TCR beta chain was captured in a study of T cell responses to AZD1222 COVID-19 vaccine. Assay used: immunoSEQ multiplex PCR; TCRdb lists only in-frame clones, some missing. The repertoire holds 110,000 or so clones, with around nine tenths as singletons. V was trimmed by 2 bases and J by 0 bases, leaving 13 bases between them. CDR1 and CDR2 (germline): LNHDA, SQIVND (reference sequence). The CDR3 runs 16 residues. The V and J genes are TRBV19 and TRBJ1-2; D unresolved. The source was peripheral blood, collected 28 days after the second AZD1222 dose. The TCR was taken from an adult who received the AZD1222 COVID-19 vaccine. The CDR3 region has the DNA TGTGCCAGTAGTATACCCAGTACCCGTTCTAACTATGGCTACACCTTC. Amino acid sequence: CASSIPSTRSNYGYTF.